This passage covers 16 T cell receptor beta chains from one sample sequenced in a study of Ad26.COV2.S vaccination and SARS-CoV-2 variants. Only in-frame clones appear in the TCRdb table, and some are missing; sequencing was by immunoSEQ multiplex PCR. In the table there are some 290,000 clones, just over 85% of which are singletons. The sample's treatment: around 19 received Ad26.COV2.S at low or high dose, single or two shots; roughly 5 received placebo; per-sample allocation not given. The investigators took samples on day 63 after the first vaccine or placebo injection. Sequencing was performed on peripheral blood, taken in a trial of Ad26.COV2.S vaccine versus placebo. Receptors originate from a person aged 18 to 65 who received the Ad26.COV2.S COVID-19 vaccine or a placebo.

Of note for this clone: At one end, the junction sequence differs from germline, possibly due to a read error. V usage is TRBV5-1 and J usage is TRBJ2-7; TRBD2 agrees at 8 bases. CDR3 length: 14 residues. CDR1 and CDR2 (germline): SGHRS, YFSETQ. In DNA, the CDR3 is TGCGCCAGCAGCTCGGGAGGGGGTTCCAAAACCTTGGACTTC. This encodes CASSSGGGSKTLDF.

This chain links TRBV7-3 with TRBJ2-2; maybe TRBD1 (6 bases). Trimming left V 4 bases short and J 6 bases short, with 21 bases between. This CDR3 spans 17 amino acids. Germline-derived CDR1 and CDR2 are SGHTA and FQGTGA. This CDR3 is CASSYTGSRLMAGELFF. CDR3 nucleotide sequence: TGTGCCAGCAGCTATACAGGGTCGAGGCTAATGGCCGGGGAGCTGTTTTTT.

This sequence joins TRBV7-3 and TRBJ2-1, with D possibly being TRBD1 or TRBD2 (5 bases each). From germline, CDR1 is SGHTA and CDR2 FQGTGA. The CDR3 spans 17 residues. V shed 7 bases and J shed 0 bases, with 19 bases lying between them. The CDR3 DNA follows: TGTGCCAGCACCAACGACGGGGCAGGGAACTCCTACAATGAGCAGTTCTTC. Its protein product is CASTNDGAGNSYNEQFF.

CDR3: CASSPPDSYEQYF. In nucleotides, the CDR3 is TGTGCCAGCTCACCACCGGACTCCTACGAGCAGTACTTC. The rearrangement links TRBV18 to TRBJ2-7; D remains ambiguous. V lost 0 bases to trimming and J lost 0 bases, with 3 bases between them. Germline loops: CDR1 KGHSH, CDR2 LQKENI. This CDR3 region has 13 residues.

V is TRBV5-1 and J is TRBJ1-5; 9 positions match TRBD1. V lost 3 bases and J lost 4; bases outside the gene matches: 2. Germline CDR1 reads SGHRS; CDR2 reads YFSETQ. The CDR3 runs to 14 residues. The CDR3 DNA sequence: TGCGCCAGCAGCTGGACAGGGGAGAATCAGCCCCAGCATTTT. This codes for CASSWTGENQPQHF.

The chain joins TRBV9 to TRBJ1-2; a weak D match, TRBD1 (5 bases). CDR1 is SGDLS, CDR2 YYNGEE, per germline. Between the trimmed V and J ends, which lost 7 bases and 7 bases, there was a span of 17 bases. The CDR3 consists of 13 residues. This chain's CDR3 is CASGTRYGGGYTF. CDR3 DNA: TGTGCCAGCGGGACGAGGTATGGGGGTGGCTACACCTTC. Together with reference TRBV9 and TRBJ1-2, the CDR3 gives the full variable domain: DSGVTQTPKHLITATGQRVTLRCSPRSGDLSVYWYQQSLDQGLQFLIQYYNGEERAKGNILERFSAQQFPDLHSELNLSSLELGDSALYFCASGTRYGGGYTFGSGTRLTVV.

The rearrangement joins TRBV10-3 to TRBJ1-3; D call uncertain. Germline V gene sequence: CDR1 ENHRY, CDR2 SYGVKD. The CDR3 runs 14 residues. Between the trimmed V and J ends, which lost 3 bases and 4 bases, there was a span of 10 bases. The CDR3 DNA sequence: TGTGCCATCAGTGAATGGTCCTCCGGAAACACCATATATTTT. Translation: CAISEWSSGNTIYF.

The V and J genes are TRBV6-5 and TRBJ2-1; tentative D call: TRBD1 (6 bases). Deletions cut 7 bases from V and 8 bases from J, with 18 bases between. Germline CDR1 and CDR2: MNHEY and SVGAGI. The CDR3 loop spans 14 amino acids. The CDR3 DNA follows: TGTGCCAGCAAACAGGGTTTCACTTGGGATGAGCAGTTCTTC. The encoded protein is CASKQGFTWDEQFF.

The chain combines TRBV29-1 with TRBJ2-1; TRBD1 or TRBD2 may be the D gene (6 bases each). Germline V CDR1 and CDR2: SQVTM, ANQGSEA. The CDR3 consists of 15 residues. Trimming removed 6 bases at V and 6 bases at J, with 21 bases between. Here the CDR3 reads CSVGLLGGGGNEQFF. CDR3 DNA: TGCAGCGTCGGCCTACTAGGGGGAGGAGGCAATGAGCAGTTCTTC.

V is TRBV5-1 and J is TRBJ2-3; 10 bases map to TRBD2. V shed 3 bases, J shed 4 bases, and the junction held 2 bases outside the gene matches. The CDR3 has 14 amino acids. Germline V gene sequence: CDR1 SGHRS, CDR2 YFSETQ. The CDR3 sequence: CASSSGLASDTQYF. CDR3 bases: TGCGCCAGCAGCTCGGGACTAGCGTCAGATACGCAGTATTTT. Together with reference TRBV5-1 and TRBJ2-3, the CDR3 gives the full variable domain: KAGVTQTPRYLIKTRGQQVTLSCSPISGHRSVSWYQQTPGQGLQFLFEYFSETQRNKGNFPGRFSGRQFSNSRSEMNVSTLELGDSALYLCASSSGLASDTQYFGPGTRLTVL.

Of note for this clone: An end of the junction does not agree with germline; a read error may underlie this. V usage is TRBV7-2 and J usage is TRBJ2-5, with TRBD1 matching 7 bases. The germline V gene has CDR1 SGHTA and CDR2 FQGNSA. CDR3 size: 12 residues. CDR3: CASSYRQGQFHF. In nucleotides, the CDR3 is TGTGCCAGCAGCTACCGACAGGGCCAATTCCACTTC.

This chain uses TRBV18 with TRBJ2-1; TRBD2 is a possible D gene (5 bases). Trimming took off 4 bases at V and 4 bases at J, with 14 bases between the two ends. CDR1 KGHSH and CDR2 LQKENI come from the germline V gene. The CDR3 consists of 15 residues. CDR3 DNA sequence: TGTGCCAGCTCACTTCGGGATATACAATACAATGAGCAGTTCTTC. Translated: CASSLRDIQYNEQFF.

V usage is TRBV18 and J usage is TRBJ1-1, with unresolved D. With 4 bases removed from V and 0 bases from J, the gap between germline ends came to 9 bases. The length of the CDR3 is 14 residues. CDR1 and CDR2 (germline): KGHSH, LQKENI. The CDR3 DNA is TGTGCCAGCTCACGTCAGAACATGAACACTGAAGCTTTCTTT. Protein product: CASSRQNMNTEAFF.

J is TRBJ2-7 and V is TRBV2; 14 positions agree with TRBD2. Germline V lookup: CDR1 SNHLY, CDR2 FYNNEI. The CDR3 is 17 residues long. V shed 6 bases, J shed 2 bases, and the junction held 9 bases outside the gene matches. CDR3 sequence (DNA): TGTGCCAGCAGAGGGGGACTAGCGGGGGAGATCGCCTACGAGCAGTACTTC. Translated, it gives CASRGGLAGEIAYEQYF.

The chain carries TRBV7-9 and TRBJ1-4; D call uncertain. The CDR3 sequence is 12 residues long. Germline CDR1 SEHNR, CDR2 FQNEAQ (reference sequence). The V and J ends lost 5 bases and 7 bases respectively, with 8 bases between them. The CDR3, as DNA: TGTGCCAGCAGCCGGGTGGGTGAAAAACTGTTTTTT. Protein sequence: CASSRVGEKLFF.

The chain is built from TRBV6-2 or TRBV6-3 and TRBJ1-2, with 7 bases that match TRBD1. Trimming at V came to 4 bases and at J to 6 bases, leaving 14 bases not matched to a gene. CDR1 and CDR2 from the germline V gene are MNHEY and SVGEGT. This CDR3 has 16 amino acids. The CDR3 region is CASSFRDSLRGNGYTF. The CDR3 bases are TGTGCCAGCAGTTTCCGTGACTCCCTCAGGGGGAATGGCTACACCTTC.